Below are 14 T cell receptor beta chains sequenced from a single sample in a study of CD8+ T cells in alopecia areata. The treatment: oral pan-JAK inhibitor, 5-10 mg twice daily. In each case, RNA was isolated and then reverse transcribed into cDNA as the sequencing template. Measured with immunoSEQ multiplex PCR; TCRdb has only the in-frame clones, and not every one. The sample records around 200,000 clones, roughly 64% being singletons. The sequenced sample was CD8+ T cells sorted from blood, obtained at week 24, from a patient treated with tofacitinib. Receptor source: a human donor with alopecia areata.

The rearrangement links TRBV11-2 to TRBJ2-7; 9 bases are a match to TRBD1. V dropped 4 bases and J dropped 5; count of bases not matched to a gene: 6. This CDR3 region has 14 residues. Germline V gene sequence: CDR1 SGHAT, CDR2 FQNNGV. The CDR3 nucleotides are TGTGCCAGCAGCTCAGACAGGGGGGTTAACGAGCAGTACTTC. Translated, it gives CASSSDRGVNEQYF. The entire variable domain, with the rest obtained from reference TRBV11-2 and TRBJ2-7, is as follows: EAGVAQSPRYKIIEKRQSVAFWCNPISGHATLYWYQQILGQGPKLLIQFQNNGVVDDSQLPKDRFSAERLKGVDSTLKIQPAKLEDSAVYLCASSSDRGVNEQYFGPGTRLTVT.

CDR3 nucleotide sequence: TGCGCCAGCAGCTTGGCTGCCAACTACGAGCAGTACTTC. The encoded protein is CASSLAANYEQYF. V is TRBV5-1 and J is TRBJ2-7; no firm D call. The CDR3 totals 13 residues. V was pared by 0 bases and J by 3 bases, with 7 bases between. CDR1 and CDR2 (germline): SGHRS, YFSETQ.

The CDR3 reads CASSLNRATDTQYF. The CDR3 nucleotides are TGTGCCAGCAGCCTTAACAGGGCGACAGATACGCAGTATTTT. J is TRBJ2-3 and V is TRBV9, with D perhaps matching TRBD1 (6 bases). CDR3 size: 14 residues. CDR1 and CDR2 (germline): SGDLS, YYNGEE. V was shortened by 4 bases and J by 3 bases, with 12 bases between the two germline ends.

The chain uses TRBV23-1 and TRBJ2-2; no clear D. TRBV23-1 falls under the ORF class, with uncertain function. The CDR3 is 14 amino acids. Trimming pared 0 bases from V and 10 bases from J, leaving 12 bases between. CDR3: CASSQSATPLELFF. In nucleotides, the CDR3 is TGCGCCAGCAGTCAATCGGCTACTCCCTTGGAGCTGTTTTTT.

The gene calls are TRBV6-5 and TRBJ1-1, with D unresolved. CDR3 length: 14 amino acids. In germline, CDR1 is MNHEY, CDR2 SVGAGI. V was shortened by 2 bases and J by 6 bases, with 13 bases between the two germline ends. Here the CDR3 reads CASSYKRAVAEAFF. CDR3 nucleotide sequence: TGTGCCAGCAGTTACAAACGGGCTGTCGCTGAAGCTTTCTTT.

The chain uses TRBV6-4 and TRBJ2-6; unclear D gene. The CDR3 contains 15 residues. Per the germline V gene, CDR1 is MRHNA and CDR2 is SNTAGT. The V gene lost 4 bases and the J gene lost 0 bases, with 7 bases spanning the gap. CDR3 coding DNA: TGTGCCAGCAGTGCGGGTCTCTCTGGGGCCAACGTCCTGACTTTC. Translation: CASSAGLSGANVLTF.

The rearrangement uses TRBV5-1 and TRBJ1-1; the match to TRBD1 covers 8 bases. Trimming took 0 bases from V and 6 from J; bases not matched to a gene: 7. The CDR3 spans 15 residues. The germline gives CDR1 SGHRS, CDR2 YFSETQ. The CDR3 DNA reads as TGCGCCAGCAGCTTGGCGTGGACAGGGCCCCCTGAAGCTTTCTTT. This codes for CASSLAWTGPPEAFF.

The V gene is TRBV5-6, the J gene TRBJ2-1; no definite D call. V lost 1 base to trimming and J lost 9 bases, with 8 bases between them. From germline, CDR1 is SGHDT and CDR2 YYEEEE. The length of the CDR3 is 12 residues. The CDR3 DNA follows: TGTGCCAGCAGCTTGTCTGGCGGTGAGCAGTTCTTC. Protein sequence: CASSLSGGEQFF.

A remark on this clone: The same CDR3 is also encoded by other DNA sequences in this sample. The CDR3 here is CASSSDRGQPQHF. The CDR3 region has the DNA TGTGCCAGCAGCTCCGACAGAGGGCAGCCCCAGCATTTT. The rearrangement uses TRBV7-9 and TRBJ1-5; tentative D call: TRBD1 (5 bases). The ends were cut back, 4 bases at V and 7 bases at J, with 11 bases in the middle. Germline V gives CDR1 SEHNR, CDR2 FQNEAQ (reference sequence). The CDR3 loop spans 13 amino acids.

The CDR3 here is CASSTRTKPGQGSGYTF. CDR3 in DNA: TGTGCCAGCAGTACCAGAACCAAACCGGGACAGGGCTCTGGCTACACCTTC. The chain is built from TRBV2 and TRBJ1-2, with 9 bases that match TRBD1. The CDR3 has 17 residues. V shed 5 bases and J 7 bases; nucleotides not matched to a gene: 17. The germline CDR1 and CDR2 sequences are SNHLY and FYNNEI.

Comment on this clone: Other nucleotide sequences from this sample produce the same CDR3. The chain uses TRBV27 and TRBJ1-5, with D possibly being TRBD1 (5 bases). With 1 base removed from V and 4 bases from J, the gap between germline ends came to 5 bases. The CDR3 is made up of 13 amino acids. In germline, CDR1 is MNHEY, CDR2 SMNVEV (reference sequence). In DNA, the CDR3 is TGTGCCAGCAGTTTATGGGGGAATCAGCCCCAGCATTTT. Its protein product is CASSLWGNQPQHF.

On this clone itself: A junction end diverges from the germline sequence, so it may reflect a read error. The J gene is TRBJ2-2, the V gene TRBV15; possibly TRBD1 for D (5 bases). Germline V CDR1 and CDR2: LNHNV, YYDKDF (reference sequence). The CDR3 is made up of 13 amino acids. The CDR3 region is CATGRENTGELFF. The CDR3 nucleotides read TGTGCCACCGGCAGGGAGAACACCGGGGAGCTGTTTTTT.

The chain has TRBV2 and TRBJ1-2, with a possible D match to TRBD1 (5 bases). V was shortened by 6 bases and J by 8 bases, with 10 bases between the two germline ends. The CDR3 extends over 11 amino acids. CDR1 is SNHLY, CDR2 FYNNEI, per germline. The CDR3 DNA reads as TGTGCCAGCAGAGCGGGGCAAGGCTACACCTTC. Translated: CASRAGQGYTF.

To note about this clone: Other DNA variants within this sample encode the same CDR3. The rearrangement uses TRBV13 and TRBJ2-1; D remains unclear. Germline V gives CDR1 PRHDT, CDR2 FYEKMQ (reference sequence). The length of the CDR3 is 12 residues. Deletions cut 0 bases from V and 9 bases from J, with 6 bases between. CDR3 region: CASSLGRTEQFF. The CDR3 nucleotides read TGTGCCAGCAGCTTAGGACGGACTGAGCAGTTCTTC.